What follows are 15 T cell receptor beta chains derived from one specimen sequenced in a study of CD8 T cells in Susac syndrome. Random hexamers served to reverse transcribe roughly 0.45 to 1 ug RNA. TCRdb reprocessed the immunoSEQ multiplex PCR reads with MiXCR, giving one entry per CDR3 protein. The sample carries some 120,000 distinct CDR3 sequences, around 96% recorded once. The sample comprised CD4+ T cells from PBMCs. The receptors originated from a human donor in good health.

The rearrangement joins TRBV4-2 to TRBJ2-1; 7 nucleotides agree with TRBD2. Germline V gene data show CDR1 as LGHNA and CDR2 as YNFKEQ. V lost 0 bases and J lost 8; bases outside the gene matches: 7. This CDR3 is built from 15 residues. CDR3: CASSQDRLAMDEQFF. The CDR3 DNA reads TGTGCCAGCAGCCAAGATAGACTAGCAATGGATGAGCAGTTCTTC.

This chain connects TRBV3-1 to TRBJ2-2, with 9 bases lining up with TRBD1. The trim removed 8 bases at V and 2 bases at J, leaving 6 bases unmatched. Germline CDR1 reads LGHDT; CDR2 reads YNNKEL (reference sequence). CDR3 length: 15 residues. CDR3 bases: TGTGCCAGCGGATCACAGGGGGCTAACACCGGGGAGCTGTTTTTT. Protein sequence: CASGSQGANTGELFF.

The chain has TRBV5-1 and TRBJ1-4; TRBD1 agrees at 9 bases. The CDR3 is 15 residues long. Germline loops: CDR1 SGHRS, CDR2 YFSETQ. V was clipped by 3 bases and J by 7 bases; unmatched bases: 7. CDR3 nucleotides: TGCGCCAGCAGCTCGGAGGGACAGGGAAGTGAAAAACTGTTTTTT. It encodes CASSSEGQGSEKLFF.

This clonotype was picked up one time. The chain recombines TRBV7-6 with TRBJ2-6; D not resolved. This CDR3 has 12 residues. The germline gives CDR1 SGHVS, CDR2 FNYEAQ. Trimming removed 6 bases from V and 6 bases from J, with 6 bases in between. The CDR3: CASSSSANVLTF. CDR3 in DNA: TGTGCCAGCAGTTCGTCGGCCAACGTCCTGACTTTC. The complete variable domain, with remaining parts taken from reference TRBV7-6 and TRBJ2-6, reads GAGVSQSPRYKVTKRGQDVALRCDPISGHVSLYWYRQALGQGPEFLTYFNYEAQQDKSGLPNDRFSAERPEGSISTLTIQRTEQRDSAMYRCASSSSANVLTFGAGSRLTVL.

The chain links TRBV28 to TRBJ2-2; maybe TRBD1 (6 bases). V lost 2 bases and J lost 4, with 11 bases in between. The CDR3 runs 15 residues. From germline, CDR1 is MDHEN and CDR2 SYDVKM. DNA of the CDR3: TGTGCCAGCAGTTTACCGACAGGAGTCACCGGGGAGCTGTTTTTT. The encoded protein is CASSLPTGVTGELFF.

This chain joins TRBV5-1 and TRBJ2-5; a weak D match, TRBD2 (5 bases). V dropped 1 base and J dropped 2 bases, with 9 bases sitting between them. The CDR3 extends over 14 amino acids. Germline V gene sequence: CDR1 SGHRS, CDR2 YFSETQ. CDR3 loop: CASSLQADQETQYF. In DNA, the CDR3 is TGCGCCAGCAGCTTGCAAGCGGATCAAGAGACCCAGTACTTC.

The chain uses TRBV20-1 and TRBJ1-5; a possible D gene is TRBD1 (6 bases). Germline loops: CDR1 DFQATT, CDR2 SNEGSKA (reference sequence). The CDR3 consists of 14 residues. Trimming removed 1 base at V and 2 bases at J, with 9 bases between. This CDR3 reads CSARGGAGNQPQHF. DNA for the CDR3: TGCAGTGCTAGAGGGGGGGCTGGCAATCAGCCCCAGCATTTT.

The CDR3 nucleotides are TGCAGCGTTGTCGGGACAGTGAACACCGGGGAGCTGTTTTTT. It is translated as CSVVGTVNTGELFF. The gene calls are TRBV29-1 and TRBJ2-2; 7 bases agree with TRBD1. CDR3 size: 14 residues. Germline CDR1 SQVTM, CDR2 ANQGSEA. V trimming: 4 bases; J trimming: 1 base; junction bases outside the gene matches: 3.

The chain recombines TRBV7-2 with TRBJ1-1, with D tentatively TRBD1 (6 bases). CDR1 SGHTA and CDR2 FQGNSA come from the germline V gene. V was clipped by 6 bases and J by 0 bases, with 17 bases between them. The CDR3 contains 16 residues. CDR3 region: CASSGTGGGMNTEAFF. CDR3 in DNA: TGTGCCAGCAGTGGCACGGGGGGGGGCATGAACACTGAAGCTTTCTTT.

V is TRBV29-1 and J is TRBJ2-3, with TRBD2 identical over 15 bases. The CDR3 sequence is 17 residues long. Germline-derived CDR1 and CDR2 are SQVTM and ANQGSEA. J was trimmed by 3 bases and V by 5 bases; bases with no gene match: 9. The CDR3 loop is CSVTFPGLAGGTDTQYF. The CDR3, as DNA: TGCAGCGTTACCTTCCCGGGACTAGCGGGAGGAACAGATACGCAGTATTTT.

This chain connects TRBV7-2 to TRBJ2-3, with a weak D call TRBD2 (7 bases). The CDR3 has 16 amino acids. The germline gives CDR1 SGHTA, CDR2 FQGNSA. V dropped 1 base and J dropped 1 base, with 12 bases sitting between them. The CDR3 nucleotides read TGTGCCAGCAGCTTAGTCGGGGGGCTAGGCACAGATACGCAGTATTTT. It specifies CASSLVGGLGTDTQYF.

V is TRBV7-9 and J is TRBJ1-3, with D unresolved. Trimming took off 2 bases at V and 0 bases at J, with 8 bases between the two ends. Germline-derived CDR1 and CDR2 are SEHNR and FQNEAQ (reference sequence). This CDR3 has 15 residues. CDR3 DNA sequence: TGTGCCAGCAGCTTACCAGCGAACTCTGGAAACACCATATATTTT. Protein sequence: CASSLPANSGNTIYF. Full variable domain (outside the CDR3, taken from reference TRBV7-9 and TRBJ1-3): DTGVSQNPRHKITKRGQNVTFRCDPISEHNRLYWYRQTLGQGPEFLTYFQNEAQLEKSRLLSDRFSAERPKGSFSTLEIQRTEQGDSAMYLCASSLPANSGNTIYFGEGSWLTVV.

The V gene is TRBV20-1, the J gene TRBJ2-1, with a possible D match to TRBD1 (6 bases). V lost 4 bases and J lost 5, with 15 bases in between. This CDR3 is 14 amino acids long. The germline V gene has CDR1 DFQATT and CDR2 SNEGSKA (reference sequence). The CDR3 sequence: CSAKGLGQNNEQFF. The CDR3 DNA sequence: TGCAGTGCTAAAGGGCTTGGACAGAACAATGAGCAGTTCTTC.

For the CDR3, the DNA is TGCAGCGTTGCATCGGGGGTCCTTTACGAGCAGTACTTC. This gives the protein CSVASGVLYEQYF. V is TRBV29-1 and J is TRBJ2-7; a possible D gene is TRBD2 (6 bases). V lost 4 bases, J lost 4 bases, and 14 bases lay in between. Per germline, CDR1 SQVTM and CDR2 ANQGSEA. This CDR3 region has 13 residues.

The V gene is TRBV19, the J gene TRBJ2-5, with D maybe TRBD2 (5 bases). V gave up 1 base and J gave up 4 bases, with 7 bases separating them. This CDR3 spans 13 amino acids. Germline V gene sequence: CDR1 LNHDA, CDR2 SQIVND (reference sequence). The CDR3 nucleotides read TGTGCCAGTAGTATAGGCAGCGGAGAGACCCAGTACTTC. Protein: CASSIGSGETQYF.